Listed below are T cell receptor beta chains from one sample, sequenced in a study of T cell repertoires in ileal Crohn's disease. Clones were read by immunoSEQ multiplex PCR, and TCRdb kept only the in-frame ones, dropping some. The repertoire holds 8,500 to 13,000 clones, with around 80% as singletons. The sequencing sample was made of ileal tissue. Every receptor here comes from an adult with Crohn's disease. Both conserved end residues are part of each CDR3. Each record gives: CDR3 protein, CDR3 DNA, D gene, J gene, V gene, clone size, CDR3 length. The D gene is left open where the match is weak. Clone sizes are given selectively: once, few, many, or a class where the clone is expanded.

cdr3_aa: CASSESGTPYEQYF
cdr3_nt: TGTGCCAGCAGTGAAAGTGGGACACCGTACGAGCAGTACTTC
d_call: -
j_call: TRBJ2-7
v_call: TRBV6-1
clone_size: -
cdr3_length: 14

cdr3_aa: CASSLGFRADEQFF
cdr3_nt: TGTGCCAGCAGTTTGGGGTTCAGGGCCGATGAGCAGTTCTTC
d_call: -
j_call: TRBJ2-1
v_call: TRBV27
clone_size: -
cdr3_length: 14

cdr3_aa: CASSARLDTQYF
cdr3_nt: TGTGCCAGCAGCGCGCGATTAGATACGCAGTATTTT
d_call: -
j_call: TRBJ2-3
v_call: TRBV13
clone_size: -
cdr3_length: 12

cdr3_aa: CASSIAWGDRGNSPLHF
cdr3_nt: TGTGCCAGTAGTATAGCCTGGGGGGACAGGGGGAATTCACCCCTCCACTTT
d_call: TRBD1
j_call: TRBJ1-6
v_call: TRBV19
clone_size: once
cdr3_length: 17

cdr3_aa: CASSQVMARTDTQYF
cdr3_nt: TGCGCCAGCAGCCAAGTAATGGCCCGCACAGATACGCAGTATTTT
d_call: -
j_call: TRBJ2-3
v_call: TRBV4-3
clone_size: -
cdr3_length: 15

cdr3_aa: CSVELGQNTGELFF
cdr3_nt: TGCAGCGTTGAATTGGGACAGAACACCGGGGAGCTGTTTTTT
d_call: -
j_call: TRBJ2-2
v_call: TRBV29-1
clone_size: -
cdr3_length: 14

cdr3_aa: CASSPRQKSYNEQFF
cdr3_nt: TGTGCCAGCAGCCCCCGACAGAAATCCTACAATGAGCAGTTCTTC
d_call: -
j_call: TRBJ2-1
v_call: TRBV7-8
clone_size: -
cdr3_length: 15

cdr3_aa: CATSKVGTSGGGDTQYF
cdr3_nt: TGTGCCACCAGCAAGGTCGGGACTAGCGGGGGGGGAGATACGCAGTATTTT
d_call: TRBD2
j_call: TRBJ2-3
v_call: TRBV15
clone_size: -
cdr3_length: 17

cdr3_aa: CATSKFRDTEAFF
cdr3_nt: TGTGCCACCAGCAAGTTCAGGGACACTGAAGCTTTCTTT
d_call: -
j_call: TRBJ1-1
v_call: TRBV15
clone_size: once
cdr3_length: 13

cdr3_aa: CASSVARTSGSTDTQYF
cdr3_nt: TGTGCCAGCAGCGTAGCTCGGACTAGCGGGAGCACAGATACGCAGTATTTT
d_call: TRBD2
j_call: TRBJ2-3
v_call: TRBV9
clone_size: -
cdr3_length: 17

cdr3_aa: CASAPGLPSTGELFF
cdr3_nt: TGTGCCTCCGCACCGGGACTACCGTCCACCGGGGAGCTGTTTTTT
d_call: TRBD2
j_call: TRBJ2-2
v_call: TRBV10-3
clone_size: -
cdr3_length: 15